This T cell receptor beta chain was captured in a study of response to subunit inactivated influenza vaccine. CDR1 and CDR2 (germline): DFQATT, SNEGSKA (reference sequence). Losses at the gene ends were 4 bases for V and 3 bases for J; bases not matched to a gene: 6. The CDR3 length is 14 residues. The study's findings and limits: Authors suggested seasonal influenza vaccinations each recruit few new T cells.

One entry per CDR3 protein, called by TCRdb with MiXCR from the RT-PCR reads. The repertoire has a few hundred thousand distinct CDR3 sequences, about 20% of them found once; the top ten carry 10%. This clonotype appeared many times. Antigen: not known. The source was PBMCs from blood, collected about 20 months after vaccination. This sequence was found in a man aged 50-75 years who received an inactivated influenza vaccine. The chain couples TRBV20-1 to TRBJ2-3; 8 bases align to TRBD1. This CDR3 is CSAKGTGGTDTQYF. The CDR3 coding sequence is TGCAGTGCTAAGGGGACAGGTGGAACAGATACGCAGTATTTT.